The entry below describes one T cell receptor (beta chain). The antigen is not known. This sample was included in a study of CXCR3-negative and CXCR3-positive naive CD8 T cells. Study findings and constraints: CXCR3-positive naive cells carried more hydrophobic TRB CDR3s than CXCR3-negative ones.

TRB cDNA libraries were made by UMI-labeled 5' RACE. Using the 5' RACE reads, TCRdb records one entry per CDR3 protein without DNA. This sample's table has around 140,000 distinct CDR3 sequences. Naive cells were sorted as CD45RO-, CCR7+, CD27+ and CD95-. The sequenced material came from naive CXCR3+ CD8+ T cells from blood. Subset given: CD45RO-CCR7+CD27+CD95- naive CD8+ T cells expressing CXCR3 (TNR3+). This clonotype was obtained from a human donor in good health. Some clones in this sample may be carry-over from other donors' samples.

This chain's CDR3 is CSARGGAFLYNEQFF. V usage is TRBV20-1 and J usage is TRBJ2-1; with no DNA, the TCRdb D assignment of TRBD1 cannot be verified. CDR3 length equals 15 residues. Per germline, CDR1 DFQATT and CDR2 SNEGSKA (reference sequence).